This T cell receptor (beta chain) was recorded in a study of CD8+ T cells in alopecia areata. RNA was isolated and reverse transcribed to cDNA, the sequencing template. The method was immunoSEQ multiplex PCR; TCRdb's version includes in-frame clones alone and lacks a portion of them. This sample yields over 150,000 clones, of which 56% are seen a single time; approximately 4.9% belongs to the top ten. On this clone itself: This same CDR3 is encoded by further DNA sequences in the sample.

V lost 1 base, J lost 2 bases, and 9 bases lay in between. This CDR3 has 14 amino acids. Germline V gene sequence: CDR1 SGDLS, CDR2 YYNGEE. Sequenced sample: CD8+ T cells sorted from blood. The chain uses TRBV9 and TRBJ2-5; D is uncertain. This TCR derives from a human donor in good health. The CDR3 reads CASSVFGGQETQYF. CDR3 DNA: TGTGCCAGCAGCGTATTTGGCGGACAAGAGACCCAGTACTTC.